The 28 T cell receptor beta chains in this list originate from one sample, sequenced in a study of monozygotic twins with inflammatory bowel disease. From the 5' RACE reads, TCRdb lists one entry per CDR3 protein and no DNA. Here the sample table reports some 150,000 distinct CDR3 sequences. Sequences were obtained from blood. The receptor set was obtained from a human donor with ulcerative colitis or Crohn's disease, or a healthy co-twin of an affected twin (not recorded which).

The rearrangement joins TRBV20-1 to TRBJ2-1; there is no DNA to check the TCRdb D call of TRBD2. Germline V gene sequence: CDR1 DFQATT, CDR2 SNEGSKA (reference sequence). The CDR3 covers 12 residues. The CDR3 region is CSARLALGEQFF.

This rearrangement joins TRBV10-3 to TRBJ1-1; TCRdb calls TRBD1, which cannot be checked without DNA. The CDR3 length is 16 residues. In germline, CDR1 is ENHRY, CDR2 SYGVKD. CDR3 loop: CAISFFPSTENTEAFF.

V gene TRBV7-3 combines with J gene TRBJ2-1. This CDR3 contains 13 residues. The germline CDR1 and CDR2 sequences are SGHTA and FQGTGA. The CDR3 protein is CASSLSPRNEQFF.

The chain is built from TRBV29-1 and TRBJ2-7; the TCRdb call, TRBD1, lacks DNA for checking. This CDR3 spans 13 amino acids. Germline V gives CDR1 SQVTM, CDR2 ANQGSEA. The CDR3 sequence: CSVPGTGHGEQYF.

The CDR3 loop is CASSRTGFMNTEAFF. The V gene is TRBV12-3 or TRBV12-4, the J gene TRBJ1-1. The CDR3 extends over 15 amino acids.

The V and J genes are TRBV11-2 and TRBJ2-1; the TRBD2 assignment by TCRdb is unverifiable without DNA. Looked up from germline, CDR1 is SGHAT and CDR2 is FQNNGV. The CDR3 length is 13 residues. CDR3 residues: CASSLGRVGDQFF.

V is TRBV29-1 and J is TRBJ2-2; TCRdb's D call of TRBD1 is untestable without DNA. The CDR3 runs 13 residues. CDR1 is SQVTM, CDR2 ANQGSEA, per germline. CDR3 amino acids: CSVNDRATGELFF.

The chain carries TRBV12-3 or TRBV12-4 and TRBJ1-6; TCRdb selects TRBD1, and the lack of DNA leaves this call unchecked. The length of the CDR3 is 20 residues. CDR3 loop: CASSFEGQGAPFSYNSPLHF.

This CDR3 reads CASSPSSSYEQYF. The chain joins TRBV5-1 to TRBJ2-7; TCRdb selects TRBD2, and the lack of DNA leaves this call unchecked. Germline-derived CDR1 and CDR2 are SGHRS and YFSETQ. The CDR3 runs 13 residues.

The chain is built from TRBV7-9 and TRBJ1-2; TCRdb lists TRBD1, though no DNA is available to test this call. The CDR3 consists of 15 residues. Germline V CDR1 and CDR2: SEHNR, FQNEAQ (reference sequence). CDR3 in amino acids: CASSLRQGADYGYTF.

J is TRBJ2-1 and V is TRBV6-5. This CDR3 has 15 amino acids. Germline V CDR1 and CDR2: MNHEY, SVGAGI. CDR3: CASSYSSGVNNEQFF.

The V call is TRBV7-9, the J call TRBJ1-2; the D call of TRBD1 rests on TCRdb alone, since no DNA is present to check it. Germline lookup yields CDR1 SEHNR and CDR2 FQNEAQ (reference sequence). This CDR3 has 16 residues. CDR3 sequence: CASSLGVLTGRSGYTF.

This chain's CDR3 is CASSLVAGGTTDTQYF. J is TRBJ2-3 and V is TRBV5-1; the TRBD2 assignment by TCRdb is unverifiable without DNA. CDR1 SGHRS and CDR2 YFSETQ come from the germline V gene. CDR3 size: 16 residues.

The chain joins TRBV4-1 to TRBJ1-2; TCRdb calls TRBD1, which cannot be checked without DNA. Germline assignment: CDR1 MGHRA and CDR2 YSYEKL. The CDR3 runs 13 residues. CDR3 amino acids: CASSQTGGWGYTF.

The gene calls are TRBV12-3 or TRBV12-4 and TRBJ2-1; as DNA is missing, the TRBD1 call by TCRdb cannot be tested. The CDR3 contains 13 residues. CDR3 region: CASRDNSYNEQFF.

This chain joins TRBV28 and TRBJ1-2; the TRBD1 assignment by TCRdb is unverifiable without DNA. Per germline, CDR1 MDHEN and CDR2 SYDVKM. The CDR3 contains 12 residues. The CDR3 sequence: CASSLPLWGYTF.

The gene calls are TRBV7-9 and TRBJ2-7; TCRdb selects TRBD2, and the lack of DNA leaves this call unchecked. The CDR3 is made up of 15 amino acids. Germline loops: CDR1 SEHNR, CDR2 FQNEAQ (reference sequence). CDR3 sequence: CASSLMGANTYEQYF.

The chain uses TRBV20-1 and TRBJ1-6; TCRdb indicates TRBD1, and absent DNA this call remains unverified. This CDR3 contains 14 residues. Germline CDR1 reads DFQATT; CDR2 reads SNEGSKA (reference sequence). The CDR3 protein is CSANPQGGSSPLHF.

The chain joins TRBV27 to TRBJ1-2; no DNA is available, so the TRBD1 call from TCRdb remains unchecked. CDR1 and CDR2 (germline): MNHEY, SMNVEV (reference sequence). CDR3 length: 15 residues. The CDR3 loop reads CASSVTARAFYGYTF.

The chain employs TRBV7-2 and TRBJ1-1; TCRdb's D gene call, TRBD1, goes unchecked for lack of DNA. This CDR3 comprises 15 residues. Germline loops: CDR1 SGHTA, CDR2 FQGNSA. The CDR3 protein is CASSRDSLLNTEAFF. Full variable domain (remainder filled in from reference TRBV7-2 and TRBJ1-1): GAGVSQSPSNKVTEKGKDVELRCDPISGHTALYWYRQSLGQGLEFLIYFQGNSAPDKSGLPSDRFSAERTGGSVSTLTIQRTQQEDSAVYLCASSRDSLLNTEAFFGQGTRLTVV.

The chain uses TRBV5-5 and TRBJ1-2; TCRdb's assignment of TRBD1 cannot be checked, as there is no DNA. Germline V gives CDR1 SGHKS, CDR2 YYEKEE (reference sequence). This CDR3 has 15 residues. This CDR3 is CASSLGAGRGGGYTF.

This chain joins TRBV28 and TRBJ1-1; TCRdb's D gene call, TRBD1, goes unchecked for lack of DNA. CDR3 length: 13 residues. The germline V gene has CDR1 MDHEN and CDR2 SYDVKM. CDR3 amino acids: CASSMRGRTEAFF.

The CDR3 reads CASSFGPSGSTDTQYF. This chain uses TRBV7-3 with TRBJ2-3; TCRdb's assignment of TRBD2 cannot be checked, as there is no DNA. Germline V gene lookup returns CDR1 SGHTA and CDR2 FQGTGA. The CDR3 runs to 16 residues.

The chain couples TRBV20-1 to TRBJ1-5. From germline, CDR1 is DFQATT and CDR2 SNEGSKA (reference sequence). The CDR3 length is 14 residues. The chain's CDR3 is CSAGTDYSNQPQHF.

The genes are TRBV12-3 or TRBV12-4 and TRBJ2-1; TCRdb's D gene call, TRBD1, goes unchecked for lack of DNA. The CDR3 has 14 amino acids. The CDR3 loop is CASSLYQGADEQFF.

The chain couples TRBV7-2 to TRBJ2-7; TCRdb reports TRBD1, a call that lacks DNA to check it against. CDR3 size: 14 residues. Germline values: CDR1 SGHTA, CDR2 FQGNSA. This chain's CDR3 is CASSLARDSYEQYF.

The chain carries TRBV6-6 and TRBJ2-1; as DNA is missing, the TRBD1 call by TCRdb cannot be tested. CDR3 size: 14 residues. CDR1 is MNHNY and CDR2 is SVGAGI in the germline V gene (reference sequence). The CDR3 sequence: CASSPLQVNNEQFF.

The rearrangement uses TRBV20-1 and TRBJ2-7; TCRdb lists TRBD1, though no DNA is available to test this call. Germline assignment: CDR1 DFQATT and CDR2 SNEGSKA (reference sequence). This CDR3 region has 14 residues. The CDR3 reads CSAPGPAVYDEQYF.